These 15 T cell receptor beta chains share one sample of origin, sequenced in a study of blood T cell repertoires in COVID-19. Some clones are missing from TCRdb's copy, which holds only in-frame ones; the method was immunoSEQ multiplex PCR. The table includes approximately 150,000 clones, around 90% detected once. The specimen was peripheral blood. These receptors all stem from a man aged 45-60 years who had recovered from COVID-19.

The CDR3 sequence is CASSPRTAYEQYF. CDR3 DNA: TGTGCCAGCAGTCCACGGACTGCCTACGAGCAGTACTTC. The V gene is TRBV6-6, the J gene TRBJ2-7; D perhaps matches TRBD2 (5 bases). The length of the CDR3 is 13 residues. Germline V lookup: CDR1 MNHNY, CDR2 SVGAGI (reference sequence). V gave up 5 bases and J gave up 2 bases, with 10 bases separating them.

The chain joins TRBV13 to TRBJ2-7; tentative D call: TRBD1 (6 bases). The CDR3 length is 15 residues. The V gene lost 4 bases and the J gene lost 1 base, with 14 bases spanning the gap. In germline, CDR1 is PRHDT, CDR2 FYEKMQ (reference sequence). The CDR3 sequence is CASSSGQKLSYEQYF. The CDR3 nucleotides read TGTGCCAGCAGCTCTGGACAGAAGCTTTCCTACGAGCAGTACTTC.

V gene TRBV19 combines with J gene TRBJ2-5, with TRBD1 as a possible D gene (6 bases). Trimming took 6 bases from V and 1 from J, leaving 12 bases between them. The CDR3 has 14 residues. CDR1 is LNHDA and CDR2 is SQIVND in the germline V gene (reference sequence). The CDR3 protein is CASSFGQLQETQYF. DNA of the CDR3: TGTGCCAGTAGCTTCGGACAGCTCCAAGAGACCCAGTACTTC.

This chain uses TRBV5-1 with TRBJ2-3; TRBD1 agrees at 8 bases. The V gene end was trimmed by 5 bases and the J gene end by 3 bases; junction bases not matched to a gene: 14. This CDR3 has 17 residues. The V gene's germline CDR1 is SGHRS and CDR2 YFSETQ. Here the CDR3 DNA reads TGCGCCAGCAGTTGGGGGCCAGGGGGCGGATTGACAGATACGCAGTATTTT. This sequence encodes CASSWGPGGGLTDTQYF.

The chain's CDR3 is CAYGGGNQPQHF. In DNA form, the CDR3 reads TGTGCCTACGGGGGTGGCAATCAGCCCCAGCATTTT. J is TRBJ1-5 and V is TRBV30; D is possibly TRBD1 (5 bases). Germline CDR1 GTSNPN, CDR2 SVGIG (reference sequence). The CDR3 length is 12 residues. V lost 7 bases to trimming and J lost 2 bases, with 9 bases between them.

Written as DNA, the CDR3 is TGTGCCACCACTTATGTTCGACGGGACAATCAGCCCCAGCATTTT. Translated: CATTYVRRDNQPQHF. The chain links TRBV24-1 to TRBJ1-5; D gene uncertain. The ends were cut back, 8 bases at V and 3 bases at J, with 16 bases in the middle. This CDR3 has 15 amino acids. CDR1 and CDR2 from the germline V gene are KGHDR and SFDVKD.

Concerning this clone itself: The same CDR3 can be traced to other DNA sequences in this sample. The V and J genes are TRBV18 and TRBJ2-1; 8 bases fit TRBD1. The V gene end was trimmed by 6 bases and the J gene end by 14 bases; junction bases not matched to a gene: 9. Germline V gene lookup returns CDR1 KGHSH and CDR2 LQKENI. The CDR3 extends over 12 amino acids. CDR3 sequence: CASSPEGDRKFF. The CDR3 DNA follows: TGTGCCAGCTCTCCCGAAGGGGACAGGAAGTTCTTC.

The chain is built from TRBV19 and TRBJ1-2; D is undetermined. Germline CDR1 is LNHDA and CDR2 is SQIVND (reference sequence). V lost 3 bases and J lost 6, with 14 bases in between. The CDR3 spans 14 residues. The CDR3 DNA reads TGTGCCAGTAGTATTTGGCGGAAGGAAGATGGCTACACCTTC. Its protein is CASSIWRKEDGYTF.

The V call is TRBV5-1, the J call TRBJ2-1; 10 bases agree with TRBD2. The germline gives CDR1 SGHRS, CDR2 YFSETQ. The CDR3 extends over 16 amino acids. Trimming took 0 bases from V and 3 from J; bases not matched to a gene: 3. This CDR3 reads CASSLARLAGYNEQFF. The CDR3, as DNA: TGCGCCAGCAGCTTGGCCCGACTAGCGGGCTACAATGAGCAGTTCTTC.

This clone was recorded once. V and J are TRBV27 and TRBJ1-5; 7 bases fit TRBD1. CDR3 length: 15 amino acids. V shed 6 bases, J shed 0 bases, and the junction held 5 bases outside the gene matches. Germline CDR1 reads MNHEY; CDR2 reads SMNVEV (reference sequence). The CDR3 sequence is CASSGTVNSNQPQHF. CDR3 DNA: TGTGCCAGCAGCGGGACAGTGAATAGCAATCAGCCCCAGCATTTT.

The chain has TRBV19 and TRBJ2-5; the match to TRBD2 covers 9 bases. V dropped 3 bases and J dropped 4; count of bases not matched to a gene: 9. Per germline, CDR1 LNHDA and CDR2 SQIVND (reference sequence). The CDR3 is 16 residues long. CDR3 protein: CASSIGGRARGETQYF. CDR3 sequence (DNA): TGTGCCAGTAGTATTGGCGGGAGGGCCCGGGGAGAGACCCAGTACTTC.

This chain links TRBV30 with TRBJ2-5, with D possibly matching TRBD1 (5 bases). With 1 base removed from V and 4 bases from J, the gap between germline ends came to 10 bases. The V gene's germline CDR1 is GTSNPN and CDR2 SVGIG (reference sequence). This CDR3 has 13 amino acids. The CDR3 sequence is CAWSGRGAETQYF. The CDR3 DNA sequence: TGTGCCTGGAGTGGAAGGGGCGCAGAGACCCAGTACTTC. Supplemented by reference TRBV30 and TRBJ2-5, the full variable domain reads SQTIHQWPATLVQPVGSPLSLECTVEGTSNPNLYWYRQAAGRGLQLLFYSVGIGQISSEVPQNLSASRPQDRQFILSSKKLLLSDSGFYLCAWSGRGAETQYFGPGTRLLVL.

The chain has TRBV11-1 and TRBJ2-1; TRBD2 matches 7 bases. Germline V lookup: CDR1 SGHAT, CDR2 FQDESV (reference sequence). The CDR3 extends over 13 amino acids. J lost 4 bases, V lost 3 bases, and 0 bases had no gene match. CDR3 amino acids: CASSLGGYNEQFF. The CDR3, as DNA: TGTGCCAGCAGCTTGGGGGGGTACAATGAGCAGTTCTTC.

The chain links TRBV4-3 to TRBJ1-1; 11 bases map to TRBD1. The CDR3 sequence is 15 residues long. Losses at the gene ends were 4 bases for V and 5 bases for J; bases not matched to a gene: 6. Germline V gives CDR1 LGHNA, CDR2 YSLEER. The CDR3 DNA is TGCGCCAGCAGCCCGCTCGGGACAGGGGGAACTGAAGCTTTCTTT. Translating gives CASSPLGTGGTEAFF.

V and J are TRBV15 and TRBJ2-1; TRBD2 is a possible D gene (7 bases). Trimming removed 5 bases at V and 8 bases at J, with 22 bases between. There are 16 residues in the CDR3. Germline assignment: CDR1 LNHNV and CDR2 YYDKDF (reference sequence). The CDR3 nucleotides read TGTGCCACCAGCCCCCGGGGGGCTAGCGCGAGGGATGAGCAGTTCTTC. It yields the protein CATSPRGASARDEQFF.